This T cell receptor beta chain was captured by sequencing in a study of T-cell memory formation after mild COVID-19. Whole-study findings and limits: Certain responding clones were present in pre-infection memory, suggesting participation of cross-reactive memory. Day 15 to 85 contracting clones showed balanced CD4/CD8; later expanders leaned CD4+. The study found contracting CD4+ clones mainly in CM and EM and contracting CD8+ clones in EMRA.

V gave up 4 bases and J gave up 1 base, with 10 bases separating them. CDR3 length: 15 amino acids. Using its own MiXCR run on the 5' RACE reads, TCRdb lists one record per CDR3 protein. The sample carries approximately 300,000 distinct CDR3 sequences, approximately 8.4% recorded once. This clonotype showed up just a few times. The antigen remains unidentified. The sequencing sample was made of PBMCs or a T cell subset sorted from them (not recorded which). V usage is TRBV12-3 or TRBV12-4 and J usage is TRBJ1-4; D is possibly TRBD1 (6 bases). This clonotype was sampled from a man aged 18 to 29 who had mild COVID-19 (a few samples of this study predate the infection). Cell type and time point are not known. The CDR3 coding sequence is TGTGCCAGCAGTTCCTCAGGGGTAACTAATGAAAAACTGTTTTTT. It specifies CASSSSGVTNEKLFF.